The source of this T cell receptor beta chain is a study of cytomegalovirus exposure and HLA in healthy donors. Trimming pared 7 bases from V and 1 base from J, leaving 13 bases between. CDR1 GTSNPN and CDR2 SVGIG come from the germline V gene (reference sequence). This CDR3 is 13 amino acids long. This clone occurred a few times. Its antigen is currently unknown. Researchers ran the PCR with 60 Vbeta and 13 Jbeta primers. Only in-frame clones appear in the TCRdb table, and some are missing; sequencing was by immunoSEQ multiplex PCR. This sample yields roughly 120,000 clones, of which roughly 70% are seen a single time; roughly 1.6% belongs to the top ten. Points from the study as a whole: The study flagged fewer than 200 TCR beta chains as cytomegalovirus-associated. DRB1 showed the most TCR associations and HLA-C the fewest in a later analysis, as rates varied by HLA locus.

The sample was PBMCs. The TCR comes from a woman between 18 and 29 years old in good health and CMV-seronegative. The rearrangement links TRBV30 to TRBJ1-2; tentative D call: TRBD1 (5 bases). The CDR3 bases are TGTGCCTATCAGGGCCAGATTAACTATGGCTACACCTTC. It yields the protein CAYQGQINYGYTF.